Listed below are T cell receptor beta chains from one sample, sequenced in a study of T cell responses to AZD1222 COVID-19 vaccine. TCRdb's table, derived via immunoSEQ multiplex PCR, lists solely in-frame clones and lacks some. The sample includes 75,000 to 100,000 clones, roughly nine tenths of them seen just once. The sequencing used peripheral blood, collected on day 0 of AZD1222 vaccination. Receptor source: an adult in good health. CDR3s include the opening cysteine and the closing phenylalanine or tryptophan. Fields, in order: clone size, J gene, V gene, D gene, CDR3 DNA, CDR3 protein. The D gene is left open where the match is weak. Not every row has a clone size; where given, it reads once, few, many or a size class.

size: -
J: TRBJ2-7
V: TRBV18
D: -
DNA: TGTGCCAGCTCGCCCGGGACGGCCTCCTACGAGCAGTACTTC
CDR3: CASSPGTASYEQYF

size: -
J: TRBJ1-2
V: TRBV18
D: -
DNA: TGTGCCAGCTCACCACCGGGAGCACCGAGCTATGGCTACACCTTC
CDR3: CASSPPGAPSYGYTF

size: -
J: TRBJ1-1
V: TRBV23-1
D: -
DNA: TGCGCCAGCGAGGGAGACACTGAAGCTTTCTTT
CDR3: CASEGDTEAFF

size: -
J: TRBJ1-1
V: TRBV7-9
D: TRBD1
DNA: TGTGCCAGCAGCTCCGCGGACAGGGGAGGTACTGAAGCTTTCTTT
CDR3: CASSSADRGGTEAFF

size: -
J: TRBJ2-7
V: TRBV12-3/TRBV12-4
D: -
DNA: TGTGCCAGCAGTTTTCAGGGATCGTGGAAGTACTTC
CDR3: CASSFQGSWKYF

size: -
J: TRBJ2-1
V: TRBV11-3
D: -
DNA: TGTGCCAGCAGCCGGGAAGGGGGTGAGCAGTTCTTC
CDR3: CASSREGGEQFF

size: -
J: TRBJ2-3
V: TRBV5-1
D: -
DNA: TGCGCCAGCAGCTTTGTATCCGGCGGTATCAGCACAGATACGCAGTATTTT
CDR3: CASSFVSGGISTDTQYF

size: -
J: TRBJ2-3
V: TRBV5-4
D: -
DNA: TGTGCCAGCAGCTTGCGAGGAGCCACAGATACGCAGTATTTT
CDR3: CASSLRGATDTQYF

size: -
J: TRBJ2-2
V: TRBV14
D: TRBD1
DNA: TGTGCCAGCAGCCTAGGACAGGGGGAGACCGGGGAGCTGTTTTTT
CDR3: CASSLGQGETGELFF

size: -
J: TRBJ2-7
V: TRBV7-3
D: -
DNA: TGTGCCAGCAGCTTCGGGGGCGGGATTACCTACGAGCAGTACTTC
CDR3: CASSFGGGITYEQYF

size: -
J: TRBJ2-3
V: TRBV7-9
D: -
DNA: TGTGCCAGCAGCTTAGGCGGCACAGATACGCAGTATTTT
CDR3: CASSLGGTDTQYF

size: once
J: TRBJ2-7
V: TRBV18
D: TRBD2
DNA: TGTGCCAGCTCATCCCTCTCGAGCGGGGGGCCCACCTACGAGCAGTACTTC
CDR3: CASSSLSSGGPTYEQYF

size: -
J: TRBJ1-5
V: TRBV5-6
D: -
DNA: TGTGCCAGCAGCTTGTTGTGGGGCACAGATCAGCCCCAGCATTTT
CDR3: CASSLLWGTDQPQHF

size: once
J: TRBJ2-7
V: TRBV18
D: TRBD1
DNA: TGTGCCAGCTCACCACAGAGACAGGGGAGCTCCTACGAGCAGTACTTC
CDR3: CASSPQRQGSSYEQYF

size: -
J: TRBJ2-6
V: TRBV19
D: TRBD1
DNA: TGTGCCAGCAGCGGACAGGCCGTCTCTGGGGCCAACGTCCTGACTTTC
CDR3: CASSGQAVSGANVLTF

size: -
J: TRBJ1-1
V: TRBV5-1
D: -
DNA: TGCGCCAGCAGCTTGGCCCAGAACACTGAAGCTTTCTTT
CDR3: CASSLAQNTEAFF

size: -
J: TRBJ2-7
V: TRBV6-5
D: TRBD1
DNA: TGTGCCAGCAGACAGGGGCTGGACGAGCAGTACTTC
CDR3: CASRQGLDEQYF

size: -
J: TRBJ2-1
V: TRBV12-3/TRBV12-4
D: TRBD2
DNA: TGTGCCAGCAACTGGTTAGCGGGGGGGCCACTGTTCTTC
CDR3: CASNWLAGGPLFF

size: -
J: TRBJ1-1
V: TRBV4-1
D: -
DNA: TGCGCCAGCAGCTTCATAACAAGGGGTTCTGAAGCTTTCTTT
CDR3: CASSFITRGSEAFF

size: -
J: TRBJ1-2
V: TRBV19
D: -
DNA: TGTGCCAGTAGTATATCGAGGGGAAGGGGCTATGGCTACACCTTC
CDR3: CASSISRGRGYGYTF

size: once
J: TRBJ1-2
V: TRBV12-3/TRBV12-4
D: -
DNA: TGTGCCAGCAGTAGGGGGGTTGTTGGCTACACCTTC
CDR3: CASSRGVVGYTF

size: -
J: TRBJ2-1
V: TRBV6-5
D: -
DNA: TGTGCCAGCAGTTCCCTTTACAATGAGCAGTTCTTC
CDR3: CASSSLYNEQFF

size: -
J: TRBJ1-3
V: TRBV28
D: -
DNA: TGTGCCAGCAGTTTTAGATTAAACACCATATATTTT
CDR3: CASSFRLNTIYF

size: once
J: TRBJ2-4
V: TRBV2
D: -
DNA: TGTGCCAGCAGTGAGTCTCGCAGGGCCGGCGGCATTCAGTACTTC
CDR3: CASSESRRAGGIQYF

size: -
J: TRBJ2-1
V: TRBV7-3
D: -
DNA: TGTGCCAGCAGCTTAACGCTCCAAAATGAGCAGTTCTTC
CDR3: CASSLTLQNEQFF

size: -
J: TRBJ1-1
V: TRBV15
D: -
DNA: TGTGCCACCAGCAGAGTTGGTACAGGGCCCACTGAAGCTTTCTTT
CDR3: CATSRVGTGPTEAFF

size: -
J: TRBJ2-7
V: TRBV7-2
D: TRBD1
DNA: TGTGCCAGCAGCCACACAGGGGGCTACGAGCAGTACTTC
CDR3: CASSHTGGYEQYF

size: -
J: TRBJ1-6
V: TRBV7-9
D: TRBD1
DNA: TGTGCCAGCAGCTGGGCGGACAGGCTAAATTCACCCCTCCACTTT
CDR3: CASSWADRLNSPLHF

size: once
J: TRBJ1-1
V: TRBV6-1
D: -
DNA: TGTGCCAGCAGTGAAACACGGGGACCGAACACTGAAGCTTTCTTT
CDR3: CASSETRGPNTEAFF

size: -
J: TRBJ1-2
V: TRBV24-1
D: -
DNA: TGTGCCACCAGGGGGCGCTTCTATGGCTACACCTTC
CDR3: CATRGRFYGYTF

size: -
J: TRBJ2-7
V: TRBV15
D: -
DNA: TGTGCCACCAGCAGAGCGGGCGGACTCTCCTACGAGCAGTACTTC
CDR3: CATSRAGGLSYEQYF

size: -
J: TRBJ1-3
V: TRBV7-3
D: -
DNA: TGTGCCAGCAGCTTAGGATCCCCGACAAGGTTGGCCCTCTCTGGAAACACCATATATTTT
CDR3: CASSLGSPTRLALSGNTIYF